Listed here are 27 T cell receptor beta chains from one sample, sequenced in a study of PD-L1 blockade in urothelial cancer. Assay: immunoSEQ multiplex PCR; the TCRdb copy retains only in-frame clones and omits some. There are roughly 77,000 clones in the sample; 84% occur only once, and 9.2% lies in the top ten. Time point of the sample: pretreatment peripheral blood. The sample was PBMCs, taken around atezolizumab (anti-PD-L1) treatment. These TCRs come from a woman aged 70-85 years with urothelial cancer.

The chain couples TRBV18 to TRBJ2-1, with D perhaps matching TRBD2 (5 bases). From germline, CDR1 is KGHSH and CDR2 LQKENI. The CDR3 contains 17 residues. V lost 4 bases to trimming and J lost 6 bases, with 22 bases between them. CDR3 in DNA: TGTGCCAGCTCACTCCTCCGAGGGCCTGGGTGGGGCAATGAGCAGTTCTTC. Amino acid sequence: CASSLLRGPGWGNEQFF.

The V gene is TRBV10-3, the J gene TRBJ1-2, with a tentative D call TRBD1 (6 bases). Germline V CDR1 and CDR2: ENHRY, SYGVKD. V was clipped by 2 bases and J by 3 bases, with 10 bases between them. The CDR3 length is 14 residues. The CDR3 loop reads CAISEPRTDYGYTF. CDR3 nucleotide sequence: TGTGCCATCAGTGAGCCAAGGACAGACTATGGCTACACCTTC.

V usage is TRBV7-9 and J usage is TRBJ1-5, with 7 bases that match TRBD1. Germline loops: CDR1 SEHNR, CDR2 FQNEAQ (reference sequence). The CDR3 loop spans 16 amino acids. V trimming: 5 bases; J trimming: 3 bases; junction bases outside the gene matches: 10. The CDR3 nucleotides read TGTGCCAGCAGCCCCGACAGGGCCTCTTACAATCAGCCCCAGCATTTT. Its translation: CASSPDRASYNQPQHF.

The chain combines TRBV5-1 with TRBJ2-5; TRBD2 might be the D (6 bases). The CDR3 is 15 residues long. In germline, CDR1 is SGHRS, CDR2 YFSETQ. Trimming stripped 5 bases from V and 4 bases from J, with 18 bases between. The CDR3 here is CASSSIPGAGETQYF. CDR3 nucleotide sequence: TGCGCCAGCAGTTCTATCCCGGGAGCCGGAGAGACCCAGTACTTC. Supplemented by reference TRBV5-1 and TRBJ2-5, the full variable domain reads KAGVTQTPRYLIKTRGQQVTLSCSPISGHRSVSWYQQTPGQGLQFLFEYFSETQRNKGNFPGRFSGRQFSNSRSEMNVSTLELGDSALYLCASSSIPGAGETQYFGPGTRLLVL.

The chain recombines TRBV2 with TRBJ1-1, with D perhaps matching TRBD1 (5 bases). The CDR3 extends over 16 amino acids. Per germline, CDR1 SNHLY and CDR2 FYNNEI. V shed 4 bases and J shed 1 base, with 16 bases lying between them. CDR3 region: CASSAIGGGANTEAFF. The CDR3 DNA reads TGTGCCAGCAGTGCCATAGGCGGGGGTGCGAACACTGAAGCTTTCTTT.

V gene TRBV6-6 combines with J gene TRBJ1-5; 8 bases fit TRBD1. Germline trimming cut 5 bases from V and 1 base from J; bases unmatched to any gene: 7. Looked up from germline, CDR1 is MNHNY and CDR2 is SVGAGI (reference sequence). This CDR3 region has 16 residues. The CDR3 here is CASSAPGGFSNQPQHF. The CDR3 coding sequence is TGTGCCAGCAGTGCACCAGGGGGCTTCAGCAATCAGCCCCAGCATTTT.

The rearrangement joins TRBV5-4 to TRBJ2-2, with no clear D. Germline assignment: CDR1 SGHNT and CDR2 YYREEE (reference sequence). Trimming removed 0 bases from V and 5 bases from J, with 14 bases in between. There are 16 residues in the CDR3. CDR3 sequence (DNA): TGTGCCAGCAGCTTGGTGGTTTCTCCGCGGACCGGGGAGCTGTTTTTT. Amino acid sequence: CASSLVVSPRTGELFF.

This clone was detected a few times. The V gene is TRBV18, the J gene TRBJ1-2; tentative D call: TRBD1 (5 bases). Per germline, CDR1 KGHSH and CDR2 LQKENI. V was cut by 4 bases and J by 6 bases, with 12 bases left in between. This CDR3 has 13 amino acids. The chain's CDR3 is CASSLAGQDGYTF. The CDR3 nucleotides read TGTGCCAGCTCACTAGCGGGGCAAGATGGCTACACCTTC.

The chain couples TRBV4-1 to TRBJ2-1; D is perhaps TRBD2 (6 bases). The ends were cut back, 4 bases at V and 2 bases at J, with 15 bases in the middle. This CDR3 has 16 residues. The V gene's germline CDR1 is MGHRA and CDR2 YSYEKL. CDR3 sequence (DNA): TGCGCCAGCAGCCCCACGGGAGCGGAGGCCTACAATGAGCAGTTCTTC. Translation gives CASSPTGAEAYNEQFF.

The J gene is TRBJ1-5, the V gene TRBV19; possibly TRBD1 for D (5 bases). The CDR3 totals 15 residues. Between the trimmed V and J ends, which lost 8 bases and 1 base, there was a span of 15 bases. CDR1 and CDR2 (germline): LNHDA, SQIVND (reference sequence). The CDR3 loop is CASRAGGRSNQPQHF. The DNA of the CDR3 is TGTGCCAGTCGGGCGGGGGGACGGAGCAATCAGCCCCAGCATTTT.

The table lists this clone with a few counts. The J gene is TRBJ1-2, the V gene TRBV29-1, with 10 nucleotides matching TRBD1. The J segment lost 8 bases and the V segment lost 6 bases, leaving 9 bases of the junction unmatched. The V gene's germline CDR1 is SQVTM and CDR2 ANQGSEA. The CDR3 contains 13 residues. The CDR3, as DNA: TGCAGCGTCCAAGGACAGGGGGGTATAGGCTACACCTTC. As protein: CSVQGQGGIGYTF.

The V and J genes are TRBV6-5 and TRBJ2-5, with D possibly matching TRBD2 (6 bases). V lost 8 bases, J lost 5 bases, and 18 bases lay in between. The CDR3 contains 14 residues. Germline CDR1 reads MNHEY; CDR2 reads SVGAGI. CDR3 DNA: TGTGCCAGCCGACGCGTCGGGGGACGGGAGACCCAGTACTTC. This gives the protein CASRRVGGRETQYF.

The chain employs TRBV7-2 and TRBJ2-3, with 10 nucleotides matching TRBD1. With V trimmed by 0 bases and J by 4 bases, 4 bases remained unmatched. The CDR3 totals 16 residues. Germline assignment: CDR1 SGHTA and CDR2 FQGNSA. CDR3 coding DNA: TGTGCCAGCAGCTTAGCCCTGGGACAGGGGTCAGATACGCAGTATTTT. This encodes CASSLALGQGSDTQYF.

The J gene is TRBJ2-3, the V gene TRBV7-2; D ambiguous. The CDR3 is 14 residues long. V was cut by 6 bases and J by 3 bases, with 13 bases left in between. Germline CDR1 is SGHTA and CDR2 is FQGNSA. In nucleotides, the CDR3 is TGTGCCAGCAGATTCAGACTTGAAACAGATACGCAGTATTTT. Its protein is CASRFRLETDTQYF.

The genes are TRBV2 and TRBJ1-1; D is perhaps TRBD1 (6 bases). The ends were cut back, 6 bases at V and 1 base at J, with 12 bases in the middle. The CDR3 covers 14 residues. Germline CDR1 and CDR2: SNHLY and FYNNEI. CDR3 nucleotide sequence: TGTGCCAGCAGACTACGACAGGAGAACACTGAAGCTTTCTTT. It codes for CASRLRQENTEAFF.

The gene calls are TRBV10-1 and TRBJ2-1; TRBD2 aligns across 7 bases. The CDR3 is made up of 14 amino acids. Per the germline V gene, CDR1 is WNHNN and CDR2 is SYGVQD (reference sequence). Trimming cost V 0 bases and J 14 bases; bases outside gene matches: 10. The CDR3 loop reads CASSESRGSREEFF. The CDR3 nucleotides are TGCGCCAGCAGTGAGTCGCGAGGCTCTCGGGAGGAGTTCTTC.

V and J are TRBV7-2 and TRBJ2-5; unclear D gene. V lost 5 bases and J 0 bases, leaving 10 bases between the germline ends. Germline V gene sequence: CDR1 SGHTA, CDR2 FQGNSA. This CDR3 has 14 residues. CDR3 region: CASSIDTHQETQYF. CDR3 DNA sequence: TGTGCCAGCAGCATAGACACCCACCAAGAGACCCAGTACTTC. Supplemented by reference TRBV7-2 and TRBJ2-5, the full variable domain reads GAGVSQSPSNKVTEKGKDVELRCDPISGHTALYWYRQSLGQGLEFLIYFQGNSAPDKSGLPSDRFSAERTGGSVSTLTIQRTQQEDSAVYLCASSIDTHQETQYFGPGTRLLVL.

This chain links TRBV6-1 with TRBJ2-7, with 10 bases fitting TRBD1. V shed 5 bases and J 3 bases; nucleotides not matched to a gene: 4. The CDR3 has 14 residues. CDR1 MNHNS and CDR2 SASEGT come from the germline V gene. In nucleotides, the CDR3 is TGTGCCAGCAGTACGCGGACAGGGGGCTACGAGCAGTACTTC. Protein product: CASSTRTGGYEQYF.

The DNA for the CDR3 is TGTGCCACCAGCAGGACAGGGTCGGGCGCCGGGGAGCTGTTTTTT. It translates to CATSRTGSGAGELFF. The V gene is TRBV15, the J gene TRBJ2-2; 7 bases line up with TRBD1. Germline CDR1 and CDR2: LNHNV and YYDKDF (reference sequence). The V and J ends lost 3 bases and 6 bases, in that order; junction bases with no gene match: 7. The CDR3 extends over 15 amino acids.

The rearrangement links TRBV7-9 to TRBJ1-3, with 8 positions matching TRBD1. Germline CDR1 is SEHNR and CDR2 is FQNEAQ (reference sequence). The CDR3 sequence is 17 residues long. Unmatched junction bases numbered 14, after V lost 10 bases and J lost 0 bases. CDR3 sequence: CATTNRGASASGNTIYF. DNA for the CDR3: TGTGCCACCACAAACAGGGGGGCGTCAGCCTCTGGAAACACCATATATTTT.

This chain joins TRBV4-3 and TRBJ1-2; 9 bases line up with TRBD1. The length of the CDR3 is 16 residues. Germline CDR1 is LGHNA and CDR2 is YSLEER. Trimming took 1 base from V and 4 from J; bases not matched to a gene: 7. In DNA, the CDR3 is TGCGCCAGCAGCCAAGCCGGGACAGGGAAGGCCTATGGCTACACCTTC. This translates into CASSQAGTGKAYGYTF.

The CDR3 here is CAISELRGGETGELFF. The CDR3, as DNA: TGTGCCATCAGTGAATTGCGGGGGGGCGAAACCGGGGAGCTGTTTTTT. The chain joins TRBV10-3 to TRBJ2-2, with 9 bases that match TRBD2. CDR1 is ENHRY, CDR2 SYGVKD, per germline. Unmatched junction bases numbered 7, after V lost 3 bases and J lost 5 bases. The CDR3 is made up of 16 amino acids.

In regard to this clone: Different DNA sequences within this sample yield the same CDR3. The chain combines TRBV6-5 with TRBJ2-7; D might be TRBD1 (6 bases). The CDR3 is made up of 15 amino acids. Germline lookup yields CDR1 MNHEY and CDR2 SVGAGI. V was trimmed by 0 bases and J by 2 bases, leaving 11 bases between them. As DNA, the CDR3 is TGTGCCAGCAGTTACTCGATACAGGGTGCCTACGAGCAGTACTTC. Its translation is CASSYSIQGAYEQYF.

The V call is TRBV15, the J call TRBJ1-5; 9 nucleotides agree with TRBD1. Germline CDR1 reads LNHNV; CDR2 reads YYDKDF (reference sequence). The CDR3 runs 15 residues. The ends lost 3 bases at V and 3 bases at J; junction bases unmatched: 3. CDR3 in amino acids: CATSRDRGDNQPQHF. The CDR3 DNA reads as TGTGCCACCAGCAGGGACAGGGGAGACAATCAGCCCCAGCATTTT.

The CDR3 here is CASSLDRDIAYEQYF. CDR3 nucleotides: TGTGCCAGCAGCCTAGACCGGGACATCGCCTACGAGCAGTACTTC. V usage is TRBV7-8 and J usage is TRBJ2-7, with D maybe TRBD1 (6 bases). The V and J ends lost 5 bases and 2 bases respectively, with 16 bases between them. The CDR3 is made up of 15 amino acids. Germline CDR1 reads SGHVS; CDR2 reads FQNEAQ.

The chain has TRBV27 and TRBJ2-3; tentatively, D is TRBD1 (5 bases). CDR3 length equals 13 residues. Germline V gene data show CDR1 as MNHEY and CDR2 as SMNVEV (reference sequence). The CDR3 loop is CGSSDTNTDTQYF. CDR3 nucleotides: TGTGGAAGTTCGGACACCAACACAGATACGCAGTATTTT.

This clone was seen a single time. The rearrangement joins TRBV18 to TRBJ2-7, with TRBD1 matching 8 bases. V trimming: 3 bases; J trimming: 2 bases; junction bases outside the gene matches: 3. Germline V CDR1 and CDR2: KGHSH, LQKENI. The length of the CDR3 is 14 residues. The CDR3 coding sequence is TGTGCCAGCTCACCTAGGACAGGGACCTACGAGCAGTACTTC. This sequence encodes CASSPRTGTYEQYF.